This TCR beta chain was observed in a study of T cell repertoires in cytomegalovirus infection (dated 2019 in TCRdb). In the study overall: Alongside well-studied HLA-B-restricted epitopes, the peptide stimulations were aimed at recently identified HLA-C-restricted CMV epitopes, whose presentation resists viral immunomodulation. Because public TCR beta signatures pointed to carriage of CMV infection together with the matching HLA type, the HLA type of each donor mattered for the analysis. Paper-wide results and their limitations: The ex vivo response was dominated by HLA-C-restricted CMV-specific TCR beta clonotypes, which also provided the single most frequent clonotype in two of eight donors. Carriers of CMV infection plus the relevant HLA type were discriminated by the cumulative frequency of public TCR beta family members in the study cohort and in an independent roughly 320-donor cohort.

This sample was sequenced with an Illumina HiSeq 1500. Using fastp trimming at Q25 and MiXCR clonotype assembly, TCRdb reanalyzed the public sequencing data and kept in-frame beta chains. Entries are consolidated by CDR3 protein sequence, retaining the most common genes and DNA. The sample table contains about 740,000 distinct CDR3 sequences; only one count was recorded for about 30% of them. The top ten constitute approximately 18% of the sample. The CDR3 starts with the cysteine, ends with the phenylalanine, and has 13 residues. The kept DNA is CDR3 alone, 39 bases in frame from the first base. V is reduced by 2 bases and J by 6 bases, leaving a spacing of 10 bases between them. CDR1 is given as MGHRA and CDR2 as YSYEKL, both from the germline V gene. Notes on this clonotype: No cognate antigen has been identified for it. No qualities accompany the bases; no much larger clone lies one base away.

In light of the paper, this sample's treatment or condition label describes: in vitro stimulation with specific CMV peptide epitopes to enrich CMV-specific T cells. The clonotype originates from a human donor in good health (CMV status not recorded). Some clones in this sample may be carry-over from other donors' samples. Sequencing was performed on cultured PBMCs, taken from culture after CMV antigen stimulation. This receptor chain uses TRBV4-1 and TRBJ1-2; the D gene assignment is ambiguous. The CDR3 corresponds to CASSQTAQNGYTF. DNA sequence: TGCGCCAGCAGCCAAACAGCTCAAAATGGCTACACCTTC.